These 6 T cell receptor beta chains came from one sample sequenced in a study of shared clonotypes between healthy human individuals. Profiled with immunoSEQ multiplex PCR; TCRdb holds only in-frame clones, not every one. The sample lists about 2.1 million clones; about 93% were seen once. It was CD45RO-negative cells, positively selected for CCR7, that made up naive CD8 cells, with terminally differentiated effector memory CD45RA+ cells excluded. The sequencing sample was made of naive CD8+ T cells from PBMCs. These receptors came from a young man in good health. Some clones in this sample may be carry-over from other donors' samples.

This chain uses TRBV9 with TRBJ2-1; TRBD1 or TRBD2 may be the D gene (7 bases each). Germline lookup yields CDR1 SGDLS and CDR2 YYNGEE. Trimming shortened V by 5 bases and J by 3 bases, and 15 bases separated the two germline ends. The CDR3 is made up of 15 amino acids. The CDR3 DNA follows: TGTGCCAGCAGTACCCAGGGGGAGGGCTACAATGAGCAGTTCTTC. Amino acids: CASSTQGEGYNEQFF.

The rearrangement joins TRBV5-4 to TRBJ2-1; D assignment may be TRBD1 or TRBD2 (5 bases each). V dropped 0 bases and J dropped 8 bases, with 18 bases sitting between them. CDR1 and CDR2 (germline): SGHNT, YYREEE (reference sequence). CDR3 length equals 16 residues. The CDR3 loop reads CASSLAFGGFMDEQFF. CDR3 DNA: TGTGCCAGCAGCTTGGCTTTTGGGGGATTTATGGATGAGCAGTTCTTC.

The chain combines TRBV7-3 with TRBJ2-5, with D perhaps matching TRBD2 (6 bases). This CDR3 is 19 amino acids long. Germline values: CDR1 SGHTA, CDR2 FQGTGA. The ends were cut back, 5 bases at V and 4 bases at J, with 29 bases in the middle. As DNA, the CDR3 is TGTGCCAGCAGCCCCCTATCGGGGACTGACCAAGAGTTGATAGAGACCCAGTACTTC. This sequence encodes CASSPLSGTDQELIETQYF.

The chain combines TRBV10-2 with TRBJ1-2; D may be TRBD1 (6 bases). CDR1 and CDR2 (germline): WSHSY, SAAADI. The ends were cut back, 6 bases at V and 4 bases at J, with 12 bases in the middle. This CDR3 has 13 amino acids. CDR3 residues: CASRQGISYGYTF. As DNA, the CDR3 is TGCGCCAGCAGGCAGGGGATTTCCTATGGCTACACCTTC.

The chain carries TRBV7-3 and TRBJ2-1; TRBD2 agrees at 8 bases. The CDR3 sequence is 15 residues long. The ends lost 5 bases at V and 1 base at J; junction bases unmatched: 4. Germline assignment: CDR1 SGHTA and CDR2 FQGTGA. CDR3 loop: CASSHGLASYNEQFF. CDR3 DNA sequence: TGTGCCAGCAGCCACGGACTAGCTTCCTACAATGAGCAGTTCTTC.

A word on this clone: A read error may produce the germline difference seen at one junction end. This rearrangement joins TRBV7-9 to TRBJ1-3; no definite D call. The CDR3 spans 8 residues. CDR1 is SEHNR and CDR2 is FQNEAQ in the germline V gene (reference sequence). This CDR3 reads CASSQGVF. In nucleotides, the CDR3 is TGTGCCAGCAGCCAAGGTGTGTTT. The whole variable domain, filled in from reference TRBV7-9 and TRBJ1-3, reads DTGVSQNPRHKITKRGQNVTFRCDPISEHNRLYWYRQTLGQGPEFLTYFQNEAQLEKSRLLSDRFSAERPKGSFSTLEIQRTEQGDSAMYLCASSQGVFGEGSWLTVV.